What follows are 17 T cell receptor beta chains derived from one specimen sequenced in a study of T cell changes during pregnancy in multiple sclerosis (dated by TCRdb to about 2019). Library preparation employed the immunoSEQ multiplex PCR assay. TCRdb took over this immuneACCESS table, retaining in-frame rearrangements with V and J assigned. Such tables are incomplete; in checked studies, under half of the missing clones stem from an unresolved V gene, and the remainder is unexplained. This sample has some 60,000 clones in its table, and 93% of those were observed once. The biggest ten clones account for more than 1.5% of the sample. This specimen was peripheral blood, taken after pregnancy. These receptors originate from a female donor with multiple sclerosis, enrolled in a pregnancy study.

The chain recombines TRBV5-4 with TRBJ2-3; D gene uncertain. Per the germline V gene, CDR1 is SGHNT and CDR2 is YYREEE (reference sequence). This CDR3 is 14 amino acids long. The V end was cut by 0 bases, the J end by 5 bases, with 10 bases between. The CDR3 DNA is TGTGCCAGCAGCTTGGAGGCGGTCTTAGATACGCAGTATTTT. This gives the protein CASSLEAVLDTQYF.

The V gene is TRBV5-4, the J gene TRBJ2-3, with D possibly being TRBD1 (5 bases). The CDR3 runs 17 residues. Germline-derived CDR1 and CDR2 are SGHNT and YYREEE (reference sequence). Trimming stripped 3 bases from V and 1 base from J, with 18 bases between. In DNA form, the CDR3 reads TGTGCCAGCAGCTGGAAATCAGGGCGAATGGGCACAGATACGCAGTATTTT. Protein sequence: CASSWKSGRMGTDTQYF.

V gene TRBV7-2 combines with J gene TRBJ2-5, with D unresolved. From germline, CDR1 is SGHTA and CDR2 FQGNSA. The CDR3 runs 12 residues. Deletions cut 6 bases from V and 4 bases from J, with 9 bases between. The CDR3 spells CASRIPGETQYF. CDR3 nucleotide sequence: TGTGCCAGCAGAATCCCAGGAGAGACCCAGTACTTC.

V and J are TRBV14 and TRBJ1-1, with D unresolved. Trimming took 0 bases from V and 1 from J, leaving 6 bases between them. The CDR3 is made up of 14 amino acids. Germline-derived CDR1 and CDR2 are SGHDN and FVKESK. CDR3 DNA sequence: TGTGCCAGCAGCCAAGAACTCAAGAACACTGAAGCTTTCTTT. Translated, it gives CASSQELKNTEAFF.

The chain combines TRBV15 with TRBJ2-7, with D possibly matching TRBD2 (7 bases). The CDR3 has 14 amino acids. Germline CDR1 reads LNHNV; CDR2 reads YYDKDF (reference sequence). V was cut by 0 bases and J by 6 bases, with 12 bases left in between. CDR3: CATSREGGPGEQYF. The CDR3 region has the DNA TGTGCCACCAGCAGAGAGGGGGGGCCCGGCGAGCAGTACTTC.

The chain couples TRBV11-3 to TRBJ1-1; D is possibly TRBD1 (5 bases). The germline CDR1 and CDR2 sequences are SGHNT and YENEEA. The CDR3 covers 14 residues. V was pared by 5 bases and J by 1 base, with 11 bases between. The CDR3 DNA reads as TGTGCCAGCAGCACGCGGGGCGGGAACACTGAAGCTTTCTTT. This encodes CASSTRGGNTEAFF.

The CDR3 protein is CASSPRRQGIDEQFF. The CDR3 coding sequence is TGTGCCAGTAGTCCTCGGAGACAGGGGATCGATGAGCAGTTCTTC. The chain recombines TRBV19 with TRBJ2-1; TRBD1 matches 8 bases. The length of the CDR3 is 15 residues. The germline CDR1 and CDR2 sequences are LNHDA and SQIVND (reference sequence). Germline trimming cut 5 bases from V and 8 bases from J; bases unmatched to any gene: 11.

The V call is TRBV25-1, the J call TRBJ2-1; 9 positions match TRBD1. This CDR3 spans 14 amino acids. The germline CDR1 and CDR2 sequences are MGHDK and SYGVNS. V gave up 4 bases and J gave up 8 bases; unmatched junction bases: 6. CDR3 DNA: TGTGCCAGCAGTGGGGGACAGGGTTTCGATGAGCAGTTCTTC. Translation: CASSGGQGFDEQFF.

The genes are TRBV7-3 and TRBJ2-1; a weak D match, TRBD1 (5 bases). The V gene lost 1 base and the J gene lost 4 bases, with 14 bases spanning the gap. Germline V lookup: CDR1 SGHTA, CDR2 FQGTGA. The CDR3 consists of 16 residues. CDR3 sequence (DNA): TGTGCCAGCAGCTTAAATATCAATGACAGATACAATGAGCAGTTCTTC. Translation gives CASSLNINDRYNEQFF.

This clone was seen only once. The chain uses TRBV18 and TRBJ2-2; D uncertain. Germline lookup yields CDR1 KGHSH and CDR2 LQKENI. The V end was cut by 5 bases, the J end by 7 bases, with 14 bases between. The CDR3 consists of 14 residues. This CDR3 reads CASSTLDIIGELFF. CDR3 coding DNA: TGTGCCAGCTCAACACTCGACATTATCGGGGAGCTGTTTTTT.

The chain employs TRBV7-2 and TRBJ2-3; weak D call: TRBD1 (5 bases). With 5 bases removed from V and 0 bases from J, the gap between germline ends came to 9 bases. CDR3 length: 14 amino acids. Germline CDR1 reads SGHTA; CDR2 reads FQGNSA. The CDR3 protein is CASSMTVSTDTQYF. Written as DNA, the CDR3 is TGTGCCAGCAGCATGACAGTAAGCACAGATACGCAGTATTTT.

The CDR3 DNA reads TGTGCCAGCAGCTTAGCGGAACTAGCGGGAGGGGAGACCCAGTACTTC. Translating it yields CASSLAELAGGETQYF. V usage is TRBV7-6 and J usage is TRBJ2-5; 13 bases agree with TRBD2. The CDR3 runs to 16 residues. V was clipped by 0 bases and J by 5 bases; unmatched bases: 3. CDR1 and CDR2 (germline): SGHVS, FNYEAQ.

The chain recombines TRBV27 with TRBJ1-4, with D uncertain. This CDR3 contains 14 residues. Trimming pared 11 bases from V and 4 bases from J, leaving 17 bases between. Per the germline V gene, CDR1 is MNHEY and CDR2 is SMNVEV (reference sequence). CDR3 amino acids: CAGQDYSLNEKLFF. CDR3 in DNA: TGTGCCGGTCAAGATTACAGCCTTAATGAAAAACTGTTTTTT.

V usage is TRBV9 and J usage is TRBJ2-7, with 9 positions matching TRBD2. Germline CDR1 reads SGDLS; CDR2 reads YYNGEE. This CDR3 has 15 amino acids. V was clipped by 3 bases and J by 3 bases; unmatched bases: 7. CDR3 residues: CASSAAGGPVYEQYF. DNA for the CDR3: TGTGCCAGCAGCGCGGCGGGAGGGCCGGTCTACGAGCAGTACTTC.

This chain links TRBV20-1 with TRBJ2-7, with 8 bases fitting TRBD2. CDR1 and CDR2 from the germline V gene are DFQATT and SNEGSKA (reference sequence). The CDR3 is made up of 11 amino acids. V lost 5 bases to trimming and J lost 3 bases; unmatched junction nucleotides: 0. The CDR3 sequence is CSAAGGYEQYF. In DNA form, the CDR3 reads TGCAGTGCTGCGGGGGGCTACGAGCAGTACTTC.

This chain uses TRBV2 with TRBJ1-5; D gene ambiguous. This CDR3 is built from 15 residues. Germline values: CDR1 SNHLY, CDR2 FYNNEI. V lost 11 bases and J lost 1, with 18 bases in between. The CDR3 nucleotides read TGTGCCGCCAGCAAGGAGAAAGGAAGCAATCAGCCCCAGCATTTT. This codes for CAASKEKGSNQPQHF.

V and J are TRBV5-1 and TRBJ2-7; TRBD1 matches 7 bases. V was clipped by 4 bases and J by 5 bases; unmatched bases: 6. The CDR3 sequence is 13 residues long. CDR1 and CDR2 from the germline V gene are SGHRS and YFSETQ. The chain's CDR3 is CASSTRTGHEQYF. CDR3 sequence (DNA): TGCGCCAGCAGCACCCGGACAGGACACGAGCAGTACTTC.